These T cell receptor beta chains were read from a single sample in a study of blood T cell repertoires in COVID-19. The repertoire was sequenced with immunoSEQ multiplex PCR; TCRdb's copy has only in-frame clones and lacks some. The data show fewer than 250,000 clones, about 84% seen once. The sequencing sample was made of PBMCs or T cells enriched from blood (not recorded which). Receptor source: a man aged 55 to 70 who had recovered from COVID-19. Both conserved end residues are part of each CDR3. The D gene is left open where the match is weak. Only part of the rows carry a size: once, few, many, or a class if the clone is expanded.

clone_size d_call j_call v_call cdr3_aa cdr3_nt
. . TRBJ2-3 TRBV3-1/TRBV3-2 CASSTPGGRSDTQYF TGTGCCAGCAGCACCCCGGGCGGGCGTTCTGATACGCAGTATTTT
. . TRBJ1-6 TRBV18 CASSPTANSPLHF TGTGCCAGCTCGCCGACAGCAAATTCACCCCTCCACTTT
. TRBD1 TRBJ2-7 TRBV5-4 CASSEKRQGNYEQYF TGTGCCAGCAGCGAGAAAAGACAGGGGAACTACGAGCAGTACTTC
. . TRBJ2-2 TRBV21-1 CASSLVGQGGGELFF TGTGCCAGCAGCTTGGTGGGACAGGGGGGCGGGGAGCTGTTTTTT
. . TRBJ2-3 TRBV7-2 CASSFDWQSTDTQYF TGTGCCAGCAGCTTCGACTGGCAAAGCACAGATACGCAGTATTTT
. TRBD1 TRBJ1-2 TRBV20-1 CSASGTGSTFYGYTF TGCAGTGCTAGTGGGACAGGGAGTACTTTCTATGGCTACACCTTC
once TRBD1 TRBJ2-1 TRBV7-2 CASSLLGQGVFSEQFF TGTGCCAGCAGCCTATTGGGACAGGGGGTTTTTAGTGAGCAGTTCTTC
. . TRBJ1-6 TRBV2 CASSTTQGYNSPLHF TGTGCCAGCAGTACCACCCAGGGGTATAATTCACCCCTCCACTTT
. . TRBJ2-7 TRBV6-2/TRBV6-3 CASSLRGYEQYF TGTGCCAGCAGTCTCAGGGGTTACGAGCAGTACTTC
once TRBD2 TRBJ2-3 TRBV5-4 CASSYRTSGGTDTQYF TGTGCCAGCAGCTACAGGACTAGCGGGGGCACAGATACGCAGTATTTT
. TRBD1 TRBJ1-4 TRBV5-1 CASSSDREREKLFF TGCGCCAGCAGCTCCGACAGGGAACGGGAAAAACTGTTTTTT
. . TRBJ2-7 TRBV7-8 CASSSPGFYEQYF TGTGCCAGCAGCTCTCCCGGGTTCTACGAGCAGTACTTC
once TRBD1 TRBJ1-2 TRBV10-3 CAISESRDRANYGYTF TGTGCCATCAGTGAGTCTAGGGACAGGGCGAACTATGGCTACACCTTC
. TRBD1 TRBJ1-2 TRBV5-1 CASSLNPRDRDYGYTF TGCGCCAGCAGCTTAAACCCCCGTGACAGGGACTATGGCTACACCTTC
. . TRBJ2-1 TRBV9 CASSARVGSTRVNEQFF TGTGCCAGCAGCGCCCGGGTTGGCAGTACGAGGGTCAATGAGCAGTTCTTC
. . TRBJ2-1 TRBV20-1 CSASVQGSYNEQFF TGCAGTGCTAGTGTCCAGGGCTCCTACAATGAGCAGTTCTTC
. TRBD1 TRBJ2-3 TRBV7-9 CASSLAGTGGRDTQYF TGTGCCAGCAGCTTAGCCGGGACAGGGGGCAGAGATACGCAGTATTTT
. TRBD2 TRBJ2-7 TRBV27 CASSSLLAGGYEQYF TGTGCCAGCAGTTCTCTCCTAGCGGGGGGGTACGAGCAGTACTTC
. TRBD2 TRBJ2-7 TRBV2 CASSVDGGVYEQYF TGTGCCAGCAGTGTGGACGGGGGGGTGTACGAGCAGTACTTC
. TRBD1 TRBJ2-7 TRBV13 CASSSDRDRGLDEQYF TGTGCCAGCAGCTCAGACAGGGACAGGGGGCTGGACGAGCAGTACTTC
once TRBD1 TRBJ2-5 TRBV6-5 CASRTTGVATQYF TGTGCCAGCAGAACGACAGGGGTAGCGACCCAGTACTTC
. TRBD1 TRBJ2-5 TRBV19 CASSYLGQGGAETQYF TGTGCCAGTAGTTACCTCGGACAGGGGGGAGCGGAGACCCAGTACTTC
. TRBD1 TRBJ2-1 TRBV7-9 CASRSRTGEINEQFF TGTGCCAGCAGGTCTCGCACAGGGGAAATTAATGAGCAGTTCTTC
. TRBD1 TRBJ2-7 TRBV18 CASSPPDRGGEQYF TGTGCCAGCTCACCACCCGACAGGGGTGGCGAGCAGTACTTC
. . TRBJ1-2 TRBV6-4 CASSDRAGDGYTF TGTGCCAGCAGTGACCGGGCAGGGGACGGCTACACCTTC
. TRBD1 TRBJ1-4 TRBV15 CATSRVIGQGNEKLFF TGTGCCACCAGCAGAGTCATTGGACAGGGGAATGAAAAACTGTTTTTT
. . TRBJ1-5 TRBV7-2 CASSGLNQPQHF TGTGCCAGCAGTGGCCTTAATCAGCCCCAGCATTTT
few TRBD2 TRBJ2-7 TRBV3-1/TRBV3-2 CASSLLAGRGEQYF TGTGCCAGCAGCCTACTAGCGGGCCGTGGCGAGCAGTACTTC
. TRBD2 TRBJ2-2 TRBV5-1 CASSPTSGGAGELFF TGCGCCAGCAGCCCGACGAGCGGGGGGGCCGGGGAGCTGTTTTTT
. . TRBJ2-7 TRBV5-5 CASSFSAGFSYEQYF TGTGCCAGCAGCTTTTCCGCGGGGTTCTCCTACGAGCAGTACTTC
few TRBD2 TRBJ2-7 TRBV7-9 CASSLSSGGLFWYF TGTGCCAGCAGCTTATCTAGCGGGGGGCTATTTTGGTACTTC
. . TRBJ1-6 TRBV6-5 CASSYSIREASPLHF TGTGCCAGCAGTTACTCTATAAGGGAGGCTTCACCCCTCCACTTT
. . TRBJ2-1 TRBV15 CATSEPGSLNEQFF TGTGCCACCTCAGAGCCGGGGTCTCTAAATGAGCAGTTCTTC
once TRBD1 TRBJ1-1 TRBV2 CASTGTANTEAFF TGTGCCAGCACCGGGACAGCTAACACTGAAGCTTTCTTT
. . TRBJ1-1 TRBV5-1 CASSSGAGEWSTEAFF TGCGCCAGCAGCTCCGGGGCAGGGGAATGGAGCACTGAAGCTTTCTTT
. . TRBJ1-4 TRBV18 CASSLAREKLFF TGTGCCAGCTCACTGGCTCGTGAAAAACTGTTTTTT
. TRBD2 TRBJ2-2 TRBV19 CASSIRGLDRNTGELFF TGTGCCAGTAGTATTAGGGGACTAGACAGGAACACCGGGGAGCTGTTTTTT
. TRBD1 TRBJ1-4 TRBV6-5 CASSSRGTGRTEKLFF TGTGCCAGCAGTTCCCGCGGGACAGGGCGGACTGAAAAACTGTTTTTT
. TRBD1 TRBJ2-7 TRBV27 CASSSAGTVYEQYF TGTGCCAGCAGTTCGGCCGGGACAGTCTACGAGCAGTACTTC
. . TRBJ2-3 TRBV5-1 CASSFLDSRGPDTQYF TGCGCCAGCAGCTTCCTGGACAGTAGGGGCCCAGATACGCAGTATTTT
. . TRBJ1-6 TRBV10-3 CAISERGEESPLHF TGTGCCATCAGTGAGCGGGGGGAAGAATCACCCCTCCACTTT
. TRBD1 TRBJ1-2 TRBV4-3 CASSHDYRGSPGYTF TGCGCCAGCAGCCACGACTACAGGGGCTCTCCCGGCTACACCTTC
. . TRBJ1-1 TRBV11-1 CASTPLDRFVTEAFF TGTGCCAGCACCCCATTGGACAGATTTGTGACTGAAGCTTTCTTT
once . TRBJ1-1 TRBV11-3 CASSLVPDTEAFF TGTGCCAGCAGCTTAGTCCCCGACACTGAAGCTTTCTTT
. . TRBJ1-2 TRBV7-9 CASSLGGQLPYGYTF TGTGCCAGCAGCTTAGGAGGGCAGCTCCCCTATGGCTACACCTTC